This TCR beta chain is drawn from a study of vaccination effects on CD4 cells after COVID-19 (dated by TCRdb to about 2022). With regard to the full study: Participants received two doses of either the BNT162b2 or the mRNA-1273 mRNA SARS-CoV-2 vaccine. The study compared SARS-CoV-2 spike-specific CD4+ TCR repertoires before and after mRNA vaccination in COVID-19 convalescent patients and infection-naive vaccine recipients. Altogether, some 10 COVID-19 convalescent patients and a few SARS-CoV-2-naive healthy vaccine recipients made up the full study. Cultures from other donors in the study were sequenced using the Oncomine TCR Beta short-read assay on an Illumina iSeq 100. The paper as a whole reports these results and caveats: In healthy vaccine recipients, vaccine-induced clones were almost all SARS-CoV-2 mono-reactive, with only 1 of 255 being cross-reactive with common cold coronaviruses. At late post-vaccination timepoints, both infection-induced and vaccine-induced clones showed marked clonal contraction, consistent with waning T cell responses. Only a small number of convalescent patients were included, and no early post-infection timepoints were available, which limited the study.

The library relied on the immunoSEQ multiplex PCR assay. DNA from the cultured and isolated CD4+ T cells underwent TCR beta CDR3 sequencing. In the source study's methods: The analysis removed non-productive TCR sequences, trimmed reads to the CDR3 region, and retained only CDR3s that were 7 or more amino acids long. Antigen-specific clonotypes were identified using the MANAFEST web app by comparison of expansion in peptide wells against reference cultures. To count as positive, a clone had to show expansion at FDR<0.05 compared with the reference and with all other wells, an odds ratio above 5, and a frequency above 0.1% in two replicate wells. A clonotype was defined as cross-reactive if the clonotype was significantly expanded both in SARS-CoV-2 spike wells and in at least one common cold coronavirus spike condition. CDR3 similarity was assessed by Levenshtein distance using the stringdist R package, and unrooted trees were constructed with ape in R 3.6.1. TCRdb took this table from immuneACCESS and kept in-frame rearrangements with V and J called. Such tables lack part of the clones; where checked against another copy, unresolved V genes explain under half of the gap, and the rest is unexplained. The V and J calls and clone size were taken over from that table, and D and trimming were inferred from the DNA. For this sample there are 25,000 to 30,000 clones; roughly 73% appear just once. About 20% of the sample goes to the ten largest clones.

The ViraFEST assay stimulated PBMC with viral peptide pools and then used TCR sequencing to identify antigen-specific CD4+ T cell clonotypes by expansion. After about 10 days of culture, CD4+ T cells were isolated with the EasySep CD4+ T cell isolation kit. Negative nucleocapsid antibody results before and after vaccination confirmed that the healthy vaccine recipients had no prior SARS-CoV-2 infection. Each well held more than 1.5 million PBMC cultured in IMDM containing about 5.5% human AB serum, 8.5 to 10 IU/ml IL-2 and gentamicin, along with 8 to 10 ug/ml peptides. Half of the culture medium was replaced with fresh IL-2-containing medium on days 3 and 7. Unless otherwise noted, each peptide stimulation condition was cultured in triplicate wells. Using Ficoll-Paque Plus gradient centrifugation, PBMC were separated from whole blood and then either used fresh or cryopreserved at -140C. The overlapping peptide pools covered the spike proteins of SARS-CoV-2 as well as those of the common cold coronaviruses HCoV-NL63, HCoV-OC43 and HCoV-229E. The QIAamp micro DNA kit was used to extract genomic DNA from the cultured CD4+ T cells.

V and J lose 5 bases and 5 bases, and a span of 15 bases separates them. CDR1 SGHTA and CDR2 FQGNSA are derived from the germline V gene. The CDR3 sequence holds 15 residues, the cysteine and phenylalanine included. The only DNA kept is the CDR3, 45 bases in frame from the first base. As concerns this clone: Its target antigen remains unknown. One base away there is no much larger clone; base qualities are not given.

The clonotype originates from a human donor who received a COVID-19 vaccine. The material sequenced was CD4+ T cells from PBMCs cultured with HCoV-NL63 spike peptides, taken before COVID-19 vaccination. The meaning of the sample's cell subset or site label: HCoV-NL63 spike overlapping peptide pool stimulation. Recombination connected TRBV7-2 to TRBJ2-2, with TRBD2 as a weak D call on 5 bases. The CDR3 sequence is CASSLGDSRTGELFF. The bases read TGTGCCAGCAGCCTCGGGGATTCGAGGACCGGGGAGCTGTTTTTT.